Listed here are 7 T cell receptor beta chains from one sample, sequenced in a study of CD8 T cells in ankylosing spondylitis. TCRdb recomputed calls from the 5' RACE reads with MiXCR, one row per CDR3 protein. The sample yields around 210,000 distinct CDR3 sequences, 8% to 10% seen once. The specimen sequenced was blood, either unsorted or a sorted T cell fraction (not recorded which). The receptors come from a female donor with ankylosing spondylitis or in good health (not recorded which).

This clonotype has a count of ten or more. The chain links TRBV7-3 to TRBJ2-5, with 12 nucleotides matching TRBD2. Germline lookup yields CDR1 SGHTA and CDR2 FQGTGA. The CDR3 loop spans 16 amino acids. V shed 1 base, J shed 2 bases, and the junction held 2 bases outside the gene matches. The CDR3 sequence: CASSLITSGRQETQYF. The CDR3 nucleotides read TGTGCCAGCAGCTTAATCACTAGCGGGAGGCAAGAGACCCAGTACTTC.

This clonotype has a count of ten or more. CDR3 region: CSALEGALFEPSSYNEQFF. DNA of the CDR3: TGCAGTGCCCTAGAGGGGGCACTGTTTGAGCCTTCTTCCTACAATGAGCAGTTCTTC. The genes are TRBV20-1 and TRBJ2-1; the match to TRBD1 covers 7 bases. J lost 1 base, V lost 6 bases, and 21 bases had no gene match. Per the germline V gene, CDR1 is DFQATT and CDR2 is SNEGSKA (reference sequence). The CDR3 is made up of 19 amino acids.

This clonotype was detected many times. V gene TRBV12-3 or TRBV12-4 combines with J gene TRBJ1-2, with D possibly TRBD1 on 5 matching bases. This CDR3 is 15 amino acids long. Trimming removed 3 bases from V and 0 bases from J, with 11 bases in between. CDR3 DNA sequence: TGTGCCAGCAGTTTTCCAGGGTTAGCTAACTATGGCTACACCTTC. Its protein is CASSFPGLANYGYTF.

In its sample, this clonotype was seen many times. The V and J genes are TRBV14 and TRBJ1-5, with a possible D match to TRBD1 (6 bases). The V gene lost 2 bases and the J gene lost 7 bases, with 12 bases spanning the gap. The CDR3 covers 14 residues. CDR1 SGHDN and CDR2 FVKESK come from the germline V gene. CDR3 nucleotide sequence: TGTGCCAGCAGCCAATCAGGGGCAGGACAGCCCCAGCATTTT. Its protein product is CASSQSGAGQPQHF.

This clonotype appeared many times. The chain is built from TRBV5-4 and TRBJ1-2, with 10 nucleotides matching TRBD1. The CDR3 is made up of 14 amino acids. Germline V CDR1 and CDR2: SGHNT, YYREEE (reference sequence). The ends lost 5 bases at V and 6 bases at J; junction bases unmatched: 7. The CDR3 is CASSFTGTGDGYTF. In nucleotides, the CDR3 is TGTGCCAGCAGTTTTACCGGGACAGGGGATGGCTACACCTTC.

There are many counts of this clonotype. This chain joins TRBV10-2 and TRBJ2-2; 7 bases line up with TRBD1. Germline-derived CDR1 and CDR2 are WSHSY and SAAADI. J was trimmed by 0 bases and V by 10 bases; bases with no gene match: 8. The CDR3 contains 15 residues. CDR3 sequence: CATRDRTSNTGELFF. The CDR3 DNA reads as TGCGCCACCCGGGACAGAACCTCGAACACCGGGGAGCTGTTTTTT.

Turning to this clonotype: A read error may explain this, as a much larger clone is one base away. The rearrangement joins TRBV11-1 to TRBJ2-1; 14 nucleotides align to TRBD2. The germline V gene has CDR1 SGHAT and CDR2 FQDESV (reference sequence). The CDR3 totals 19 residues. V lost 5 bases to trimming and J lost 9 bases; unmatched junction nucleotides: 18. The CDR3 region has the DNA TGTGCCAGCAGCCCCCCCCCGTGGACTAGCGGGAGGACCGGGTCTGAGCAGTTCTTC. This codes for CASSPPPWTSGRTGSEQFF.